This passage covers 18 T cell receptor beta chains from one sample sequenced in a study of control samples from healthy donors and cancer patients. Data came from immunoSEQ multiplex PCR; TCRdb stores just in-frame clones and leaves some out. The sample has around 170,000 clones; almost 90% are singletons. Source material: blood. These receptors came from a woman aged 25 to 39 in good health.

V is TRBV6-1 and J is TRBJ1-6, with 7 bases identical to TRBD1. Germline lookup yields CDR1 MNHNS and CDR2 SASEGT. V lost 4 bases, J lost 7 bases, and 10 bases stayed unmatched. There are 16 residues in the CDR3. The CDR3 bases are TGTGCCAGCAGTGCTCGCCATGGGACAGCGAATTCACCCCTCCACTTT. Amino acid sequence: CASSARHGTANSPLHF.

J is TRBJ2-1 and V is TRBV3-1 (or the pseudogene TRBV3-2); the match to TRBD2 covers 9 bases. After removal of 4 bases from V and 8 bases from J, the junction contained 0 bases not matched to a gene. Germline lookup yields CDR1 LGHDT and CDR2 YNNKEL (reference sequence). CDR3 length: 12 residues. CDR3 residues: CASSRLADEQFF. The CDR3 DNA sequence: TGTGCCAGCAGCCGACTAGCGGATGAGCAGTTCTTC.

V gene TRBV30 combines with J gene TRBJ2-2; D remains ambiguous. This CDR3 has 13 residues. Germline-derived CDR1 and CDR2 are GTSNPN and SVGIG (reference sequence). The V end lost 1 base, the J end lost 5 bases, and 8 bases lay between the germline ends. The CDR3 is CAWSEAITGELFF. The CDR3 bases are TGTGCCTGGAGTGAGGCAATAACCGGGGAGCTGTTTTTT.

This clone was counted a single time. J is TRBJ2-5 and V is TRBV6-5, with 8 bases aligning to TRBD2. The CDR3 is 14 residues long. Germline trimming cut 4 bases from V and 5 bases from J; bases unmatched to any gene: 6. Germline V gene sequence: CDR1 MNHEY, CDR2 SVGAGI. For the CDR3, the DNA is TGTGCCAGCAGTTCAACGGGAGGGCGGGAGACCCAGTACTTC. The encoded protein is CASSSTGGRETQYF.

The rearrangement links TRBV5-1 to TRBJ1-4, with 9 bases that match TRBD1. J gave up 11 bases and V 0 bases, and 8 bases lay outside the gene matches. Looked up from germline, CDR1 is SGHRS and CDR2 is YFSETQ. This CDR3 has 15 residues. For the CDR3, the DNA is TGCGCCAGCAGCTTGGGTACAGGGGGCGAGCGGAAACTGTTTTTT. Protein: CASSLGTGGERKLFF.

This rearrangement joins TRBV5-5 to TRBJ1-5, with D perhaps TRBD1 (6 bases). V was clipped by 3 bases and J by 6 bases, with 10 bases between them. CDR3 size: 13 residues. Germline V CDR1 and CDR2: SGHKS, YYEKEE (reference sequence). The CDR3 region has the DNA TGTGCCAGCAGCTCCGGAGGGGGTCAGCCCCAGCATTTT. Protein: CASSSGGGQPQHF.

As concerns this clone: The same CDR3 also results from other DNA sequences found in this sample. The rearrangement links TRBV9 to TRBJ2-1; D remains ambiguous. Trimming cost V 0 bases and J 4 bases, with 5 bases left between them. The CDR3 extends over 13 amino acids. Germline CDR1 and CDR2: SGDLS and YYNGEE. The CDR3 DNA follows: TGTGCCAGCAGCGTAGCCAGTTACAATGAGCAGTTCTTC. This sequence encodes CASSVASYNEQFF.

CDR3 sequence reads: CASSFTQGSTGAGANVLTF. The CDR3 DNA sequence: TGTGCCAGCAGTTTTACACAAGGTTCAACAGGTGCTGGGGCCAACGTCCTGACTTTC. The chain links TRBV28 to TRBJ2-6, with D perhaps matching TRBD1 (5 bases). Germline V CDR1 and CDR2: MDHEN, SYDVKM. Trimming took 3 bases from V and 2 from J, leaving 20 bases between them. The CDR3 covers 19 residues.

This sequence joins TRBV11-2 and TRBJ2-1; D is ambiguous. Germline V lookup: CDR1 SGHAT, CDR2 FQNNGV. The V gene lost 5 bases and the J gene lost 9 bases, with 11 bases spanning the gap. This CDR3 region has 12 residues. CDR3 in DNA: TGTGCCAGCAGCCCGCGACTCACTGAGCAGTTCTTC. Translated: CASSPRLTEQFF.

The V gene is TRBV6-5, the J gene TRBJ2-1; D gene ambiguous. The germline gives CDR1 MNHEY, CDR2 SVGAGI. Trimming left V 10 bases short and J 4 bases short, with 20 bases between. There are 15 residues in the CDR3. In nucleotides, the CDR3 is TGTGCCATCCAATTGAAGGCCAAGAGTTACAATGAGCAGTTCTTC. Its protein is CAIQLKAKSYNEQFF.

This clone appeared a single time. V and J are TRBV15 and TRBJ2-2, with 9 bases that match TRBD2. The CDR3 is made up of 13 amino acids. With 8 bases clipped from V and 4 bases from J, the junction kept 2 bases outside the gene matches. Germline V gives CDR1 LNHNV, CDR2 YYDKDF (reference sequence). This CDR3 reads CATAGGFTGELFF. CDR3 coding DNA: TGTGCCACCGCGGGGGGGTTCACCGGGGAGCTGTTTTTT.

The chain couples TRBV4-2 to TRBJ2-3; D not certain. Trimming removed 1 base at V and 0 bases at J, with 11 bases between. This CDR3 has 16 amino acids. Germline assignment: CDR1 LGHNA and CDR2 YNFKEQ. CDR3 in amino acids: CASSQGSGLSTDTQYF. CDR3 coding DNA: TGTGCCAGCAGCCAAGGCTCCGGGCTGAGCACAGATACGCAGTATTTT.

The chain joins TRBV7-2 to TRBJ2-3; 12 bases line up with TRBD2. Germline-derived CDR1 and CDR2 are SGHTA and FQGNSA. J lost 3 bases, V lost 5 bases, and 9 bases had no gene match. The CDR3 totals 17 residues. CDR3 in DNA: TGTGCCAGCAGCACCGGACTAGCGGGATTTGGGACAGATACGCAGTATTTT. It codes for CASSTGLAGFGTDTQYF.

This chain joins TRBV3-1 (or the pseudogene TRBV3-2) and TRBJ2-3; TRBD2 agrees at 12 bases. Germline loops: CDR1 LGHDT, CDR2 YNNKEL (reference sequence). J was trimmed by 6 bases and V by 0 bases; bases with no gene match: 4. The CDR3 runs 16 residues. The CDR3 region is CASSQELAGGRDTQYF. CDR3 sequence (DNA): TGTGCCAGCAGCCAAGAACTAGCGGGAGGCCGGGATACGCAGTATTTT.

The rearrangement links TRBV18 to TRBJ1-5; 7 positions agree with TRBD1. Germline loops: CDR1 KGHSH, CDR2 LQKENI. The CDR3 loop spans 16 amino acids. V lost 3 bases and J lost 9; bases outside the gene matches: 14. CDR3 protein: CASSPSGGGIVWPQHF. DNA of the CDR3: TGTGCCAGCTCACCCTCGGGAGGGGGCATTGTTTGGCCCCAGCATTTT.

This clone was seen a single time. The chain joins TRBV5-4 to TRBJ1-1; a possible D gene is TRBD1 (5 bases). The CDR3 runs 16 residues. The germline gives CDR1 SGHNT, CDR2 YYREEE (reference sequence). V lost 4 bases and J 3 bases, leaving 19 bases between the germline ends. The CDR3 reads CASSTTLRDGDTEAFF. The CDR3 DNA is TGTGCCAGCAGCACGACACTCCGGGACGGAGACACTGAAGCTTTCTTT.

This clone showed up just once. The gene calls are TRBV6-5 and TRBJ1-2; D is uncertain. Trimming took off 8 bases at V and 2 bases at J, with 6 bases between the two ends. This CDR3 is 11 amino acids long. The germline CDR1 and CDR2 sequences are MNHEY and SVGAGI. As DNA, the CDR3 is TGTGCCAGCCGGGCCAACTATGGCTACACCTTC. As protein: CASRANYGYTF.

V gene TRBV5-6 combines with J gene TRBJ2-7; D not resolved. The CDR3 is 12 residues long. CDR1 is SGHDT and CDR2 is YYEEEE in the germline V gene. Trimming took 5 bases from V and 4 from J, leaving 10 bases between them. The chain's CDR3 is CASSLNPYEQYF. For the CDR3, the DNA is TGTGCCAGCAGTCTTAACCCTTACGAGCAGTACTTC.